Shown below are 9 T cell receptor beta chains from a single sample sequenced in a study of cytomegalovirus exposure and HLA in healthy donors. 60 Vbeta and 13 Jbeta primers were used in PCR. Only in-frame clones appear in the TCRdb table, and some are missing; sequencing was by immunoSEQ multiplex PCR. The sample yields over 95,000 clones, roughly 80% seen once. Input material: PBMCs. Source of these receptors: a female donor in good health and CMV-seronegative.

In its sample, this clone was seen a few times. The CDR3 DNA reads as TGTGCCAGCGGCGGGACAGGGTATAATCGGGACACCGGGGAGCTGTTTTTT. Protein: CASGGTGYNRDTGELFF. This chain joins TRBV2 and TRBJ2-2; 9 nucleotides align to TRBD1. Germline V lookup: CDR1 SNHLY, CDR2 FYNNEI. The CDR3 is 17 amino acids. J was trimmed by 3 bases and V by 8 bases; bases with no gene match: 13.

V is TRBV2 and J is TRBJ2-6, with TRBD2 matching 8 bases. This CDR3 region has 17 residues. Germline CDR1 is SNHLY and CDR2 is FYNNEI. Germline trimming cut 10 bases from V and 1 base from J; bases unmatched to any gene: 12. CDR3 nucleotides: TGTGCCACCAAAACAGCGGGGGACCCTTCTGGGGCCAACGTCCTGACTTTC. As protein: CATKTAGDPSGANVLTF. Drawing the rest from reference TRBV2 and TRBJ2-6, the complete variable domain is EPEVTQTPSHQVTQMGQEVILRCVPISNHLYFYWYRQILGQKVEFLVSFYNNEISEKSEIFDDQFSVERPDGSNFTLKIRSTKLEDSAMYFCATKTAGDPSGANVLTFGAGSRLTVL.

This clone was observed a few times. This chain links TRBV25-1 with TRBJ2-6, with D tentatively TRBD2 (5 bases). Germline CDR1 is MGHDK and CDR2 is SYGVNS. V was clipped by 2 bases and J by 0 bases, with 11 bases between them. This CDR3 is built from 17 residues. The CDR3 bases are TGTGCCAGCAGTGAAGAGGGTTCCTACTCTGGGGCCAACGTCCTGACTTTC. Translating it yields CASSEEGSYSGANVLTF.

The chain recombines TRBV7-9 with TRBJ2-3, with a tentative D call TRBD2 (6 bases). Trimming shortened V by 5 bases and J by 0 bases, and 21 bases separated the two germline ends. In germline, CDR1 is SEHNR, CDR2 FQNEAQ (reference sequence). This CDR3 has 18 residues. This CDR3 is CASSGRSVGTPSTDTQYF. DNA of the CDR3: TGTGCCAGCAGCGGTAGGTCTGTAGGGACTCCGAGCACAGATACGCAGTATTTT.

This clone was observed a handful of times. The chain employs TRBV5-4 and TRBJ1-1, with a weak D call TRBD1 (6 bases). This CDR3 comprises 15 residues. Germline V gives CDR1 SGHNT, CDR2 YYREEE (reference sequence). Trimming took 4 bases from V and 0 from J, leaving 13 bases between them. CDR3 region: CASSPKQGLNTEAFF. The CDR3 DNA sequence: TGTGCCAGCAGCCCAAAACAGGGCCTGAACACTGAAGCTTTCTTT.

The chain joins TRBV7-8 to TRBJ2-5, with 8 positions matching TRBD2. V lost 8 bases to trimming and J lost 2 bases; unmatched junction nucleotides: 10. CDR3 length: 15 amino acids. CDR1 is SGHVS, CDR2 FQNEAQ, per germline. CDR3 residues: CASGPTGGLQETQYF. The CDR3 nucleotides read TGTGCCAGCGGCCCAACGGGGGGGCTGCAAGAGACCCAGTACTTC. Looking up the rest from reference TRBV7-8 and TRBJ2-5 gives the full variable domain: GAGVSQSPRYKVAKRGQDVALRCDPISGHVSLFWYQQALGQGPEFLTYFQNEAQLDKSGLPSDRFFAERPEGSVSTLKIQRTQQEDSAVYLCASGPTGGLQETQYFGPGTRLLVL.

The chain employs TRBV5-1 and TRBJ1-1, with D possibly being TRBD1 (5 bases). The CDR3 contains 21 residues. Trimming cost V 0 bases and J 0 bases, with 27 bases left between them. Germline V gene sequence: CDR1 SGHRS, CDR2 YFSETQ. The DNA for the CDR3 is TGCGCCAGCAGCTTGGTGTCCCTCGGCGGCAGATTGGGGGGATTGAACACTGAAGCTTTCTTT. It specifies CASSLVSLGGRLGGLNTEAFF.

This chain joins TRBV12-5 and TRBJ2-1; 8 bases align to TRBD2. The CDR3 is 17 amino acids. J gave up 4 bases and V 2 bases, and 10 bases lay outside the gene matches. From germline, CDR1 is LGHNT and CDR2 FRNRAP. The CDR3 here is CASGLLGRGEIYNEQFF. The CDR3 DNA reads TGTGCTAGTGGTTTGTTGGGGCGGGGGGAAATTTACAATGAGCAGTTCTTC. The variable domain in full, with the rest retrieved from reference TRBV12-5 and TRBJ2-1, is DARVTQTPRHKVTEMGQEVTMRCQPILGHNTVFWYRQTMMQGLELLAYFRNRAPLDDSGMPKDRFSAEMPDATLATLKIQPSEPRDSAVYFCASGLLGRGEIYNEQFFGPGTRLTVL.

A remark on this clone: No conserved phenylalanine or tryptophan is present at the end of the CDR3, so a read error is the likely explanation. The chain employs TRBV5-4 and TRBJ2-7; 8 bases fit TRBD2. V dropped 2 bases and J dropped 2; count of bases not matched to a gene: 3. The CDR3 is made up of 14 amino acids. The germline CDR1 and CDR2 sequences are SGHNT and YYREEE (reference sequence). CDR3 region: CASSFGGLAYEQYL. The DNA for the CDR3 is TGTGCCAGCAGCTTCGGGGGACTAGCCTACGAGCAGTACCTC.